This passage covers 3 T cell receptor beta chains from one sample sequenced in a study of T-cell reconstitution after alpha-beta-depleted transplantation in children. Construction of the TCRbeta library involved unique molecular identifiers. TCRdb itself ran the PCR reads through MiXCR, one entry per CDR3 protein. The repertoire includes approximately 430,000 distinct CDR3 sequences, around 15% of them detected once, and under 30% sits in the top ten. The material sequenced was PBMCs, mostly from graft donor cells, taken 360 days after TCRalphabeta/CD19-depleted stem cell transplant. The source is a boy less than two years old who had a stem cell transplant for Wiskott-Aldrich syndrome, so the T cells may come from the graft donor.

The gene calls are TRBV5-1 and TRBJ2-5; D call uncertain. V lost 4 bases and J lost 2, with 12 bases in between. Per germline, CDR1 SGHRS and CDR2 YFSETQ. CDR3 length equals 14 residues. CDR3 amino acids: CASSKLAVQETQYF. The CDR3 DNA reads as TGCGCCAGCAGCAAGTTAGCCGTACAAGAGACCCAGTACTTC.

This clonotype has just a few counts. The V gene is TRBV27, the J gene TRBJ2-1; 7 bases align to TRBD1. The CDR3 is made up of 17 amino acids. The germline CDR1 and CDR2 sequences are MNHEY and SMNVEV (reference sequence). Trimming cost V 6 bases and J 8 bases; bases outside gene matches: 19. The CDR3 reads CASRPNRDSFWFDEQFF. The CDR3 DNA follows: TGTGCCAGCAGACCTAACCGGGACAGTTTTTGGTTTGATGAGCAGTTCTTC.

The V and J genes are TRBV7-9 and TRBJ2-1; perhaps D is TRBD1 or TRBD2 (5 bases each). V lost 1 base and J 10 bases, leaving 26 bases between the germline ends. This CDR3 is 18 amino acids long. Germline-derived CDR1 and CDR2 are SEHNR and FQNEAQ (reference sequence). The CDR3 sequence is CASSLGSWPLEGSREQFF. As DNA, the CDR3 is TGTGCCAGCAGCTTAGGGAGTTGGCCACTAGAGGGGAGCCGGGAGCAGTTCTTC.